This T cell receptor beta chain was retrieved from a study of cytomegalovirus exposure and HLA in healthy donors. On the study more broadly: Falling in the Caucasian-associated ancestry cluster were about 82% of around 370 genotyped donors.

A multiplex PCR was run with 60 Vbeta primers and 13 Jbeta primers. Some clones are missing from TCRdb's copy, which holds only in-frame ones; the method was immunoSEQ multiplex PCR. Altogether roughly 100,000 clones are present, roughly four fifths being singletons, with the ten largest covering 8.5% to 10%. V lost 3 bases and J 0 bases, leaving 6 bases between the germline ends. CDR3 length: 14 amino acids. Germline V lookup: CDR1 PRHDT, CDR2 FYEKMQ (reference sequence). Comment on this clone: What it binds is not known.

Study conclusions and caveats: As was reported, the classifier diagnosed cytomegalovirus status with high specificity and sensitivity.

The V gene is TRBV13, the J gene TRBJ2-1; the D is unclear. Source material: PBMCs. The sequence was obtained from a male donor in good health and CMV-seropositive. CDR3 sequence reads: CASSFTSSYNEQFF. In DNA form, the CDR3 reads TGTGCCAGCAGCTTTACGAGCTCCTACAATGAGCAGTTCTTC.